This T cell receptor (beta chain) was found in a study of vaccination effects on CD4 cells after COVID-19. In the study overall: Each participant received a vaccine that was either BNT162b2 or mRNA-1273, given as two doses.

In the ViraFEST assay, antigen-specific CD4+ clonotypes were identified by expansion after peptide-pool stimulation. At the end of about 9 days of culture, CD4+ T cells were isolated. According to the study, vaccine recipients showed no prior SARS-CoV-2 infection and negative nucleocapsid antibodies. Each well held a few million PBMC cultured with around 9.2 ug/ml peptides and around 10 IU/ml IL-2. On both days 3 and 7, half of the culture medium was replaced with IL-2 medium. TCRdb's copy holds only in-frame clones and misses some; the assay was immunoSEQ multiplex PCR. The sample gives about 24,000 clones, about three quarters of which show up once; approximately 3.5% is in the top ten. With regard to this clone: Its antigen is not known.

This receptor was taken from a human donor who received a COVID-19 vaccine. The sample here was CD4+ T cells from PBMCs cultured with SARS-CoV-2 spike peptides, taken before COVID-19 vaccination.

CDR3 amino acids: CASSTTGAGNTIYF. In DNA form, the CDR3 reads TGTGCCAGCAGTACGACAGGGGCTGGAAACACCATATATTTT. The chain joins TRBV6-5 to TRBJ1-3, with 8 bases lining up with TRBD1. CDR3 length: 14 amino acids. The V and J ends lost 5 bases and 2 bases, in that order; junction bases with no gene match: 2. Germline V gene data show CDR1 as MNHEY and CDR2 as SVGAGI.